The 14 T cell receptor beta chains in this list originate from one sample, sequenced in a study of T cell responses to AZD1222 COVID-19 vaccine. Profiling relied on immunoSEQ multiplex PCR, and the TCRdb table lists in-frame clones only, not all of them. The sample gives about 120,000 clones, 81% of which show up once; 3.5% to 5.5% is in the top ten. The sample here was peripheral blood, taken on day 0 of AZD1222 vaccination. The receptors were gathered from an adult in good health.

This chain joins TRBV29-1 and TRBJ2-7, with 8 bases matching TRBD1. Germline values: CDR1 SQVTM, CDR2 ANQGSEA. Trimming removed 4 bases from V and 6 bases from J; junction bases left unmatched: 8. CDR3 length: 13 residues. CDR3 DNA sequence: TGCAGCGTTGGGACAGGGAGTCATACCGAGCAGTACTTC. This gives the protein CSVGTGSHTEQYF.

There are a few counts of this clone. The chain recombines TRBV4-3 with TRBJ1-2; 7 bases are a match to TRBD1. Germline trimming cut 5 bases from V and 0 bases from J; bases unmatched to any gene: 3. The CDR3 has 14 residues. Germline V gives CDR1 LGHNA, CDR2 YSLEER. The chain's CDR3 is CASSRQGTNYGYTF. CDR3 DNA sequence: TGCGCCAGCAGCAGACAGGGTACTAACTATGGCTACACCTTC.

V and J are TRBV6-5 and TRBJ1-5, with unresolved D. Germline CDR1 is MNHEY and CDR2 is SVGAGI. CDR3 length: 13 residues. Between the trimmed V and J ends, which lost 2 bases and 3 bases, there was a span of 5 bases. The CDR3 here is CASSYGVNQPQHF. CDR3 DNA: TGTGCCAGCAGTTACGGGGTCAATCAGCCCCAGCATTTT.

This chain links TRBV29-1 with TRBJ1-2; 7 positions match TRBD1. CDR1 and CDR2 (germline): SQVTM, ANQGSEA. Trimming removed 7 bases from V and 3 bases from J; junction bases left unmatched: 8. The CDR3 consists of 13 residues. CDR3 amino acids: CSAAWTGYYGYTF. The CDR3 nucleotides read TGCAGCGCCGCCTGGACAGGATACTATGGCTACACCTTC.

This sequence joins TRBV5-1 and TRBJ1-2; D gene ambiguous. CDR1 and CDR2 (germline): SGHRS, YFSETQ. The CDR3 contains 14 residues. V lost 5 bases, J lost 5 bases, and 16 bases lay in between. The CDR3 sequence: CASRELTGSYGYTF. The CDR3 DNA reads TGCGCCAGCAGAGAGTTAACCGGGAGTTATGGCTACACCTTC.

This chain connects TRBV18 to TRBJ2-7; possible D gene TRBD2, 7 bases. The V end lost 6 bases, the J end lost 2 bases, and 17 bases lay between the germline ends. CDR3 length: 15 amino acids. Germline values: CDR1 KGHSH, CDR2 LQKENI. As DNA, the CDR3 is TGTGCCAGCTCGTCCGGGGGGCCACCAACCTACGAGCAGTACTTC. Translation gives CASSSGGPPTYEQYF.

V usage is TRBV4-3 and J usage is TRBJ1-2; D uncertain. The CDR3 covers 13 residues. In germline, CDR1 is LGHNA, CDR2 YSLEER. V dropped 7 bases and J dropped 1 base, with 10 bases sitting between them. CDR3 in DNA: TGCGCCAGCACTCCAGGCGTTAACTATGGCTACACCTTC. This codes for CASTPGVNYGYTF.

This clone was counted once. The chain is built from TRBV10-3 and TRBJ1-5; D possibly corresponds to TRBD1 (5 bases). The length of the CDR3 is 15 residues. Between the trimmed V and J ends, which lost 3 bases and 2 bases, there was a span of 11 bases. Germline assignment: CDR1 ENHRY and CDR2 SYGVKD. The CDR3 nucleotides are TGTGCCATCAGTGAACTAGGGACGGGCAATCAGCCCCAGCATTTT. Its translation is CAISELGTGNQPQHF.

J is TRBJ2-7 and V is TRBV9; D perhaps matches TRBD2 (6 bases). Germline V lookup: CDR1 SGDLS, CDR2 YYNGEE. The CDR3 covers 16 residues. V was trimmed by 0 bases and J by 5 bases, leaving 18 bases between them. Here the CDR3 DNA reads TGTGCCAGCAGCGTAGGAGGAATAGCGGTCCTTAACGAGCAGTACTTC. Its translation is CASSVGGIAVLNEQYF.

In DNA form, the CDR3 reads TGTGCCAGTAAATGGGCAGGGGGAGAGAACACTGAAGCTTTCTTT. It is translated as CASKWAGGENTEAFF. The rearrangement joins TRBV19 to TRBJ1-1, with 7 bases matching TRBD1. The V gene's germline CDR1 is LNHDA and CDR2 SQIVND (reference sequence). This CDR3 spans 15 amino acids. After removal of 7 bases from V and 1 base from J, the junction contained 9 bases not matched to a gene.

This rearrangement joins TRBV11-2 to TRBJ2-1; no firm D call. Per germline, CDR1 SGHAT and CDR2 FQNNGV. Trimming pared 4 bases from V and 8 bases from J, leaving 6 bases between. CDR3 size: 11 residues. The DNA for the CDR3 is TGTGCCAGCAGCTCTCGGGATGAGCAGTTCTTC. Translating it yields CASSSRDEQFF.

This clone was seen a single time. The chain has TRBV15 and TRBJ2-5, with D perhaps TRBD2 (5 bases). The V end was cut by 1 base, the J end by 5 bases, with 11 bases between. Germline-derived CDR1 and CDR2 are LNHNV and YYDKDF (reference sequence). This CDR3 has 14 residues. The CDR3 protein is CATSRVTRWETQYF. DNA for the CDR3: TGTGCCACCAGCAGAGTCACTAGATGGGAGACCCAGTACTTC.

The chain recombines TRBV7-2 with TRBJ2-3, with 7 nucleotides matching TRBD2. Per the germline V gene, CDR1 is SGHTA and CDR2 is FQGNSA. J gave up 0 bases and V 4 bases, and 4 bases lay outside the gene matches. The CDR3 extends over 15 amino acids. The CDR3 DNA reads TGTGCCAGCAGCTCCCAAGCGGGAAGCACAGATACGCAGTATTTT. This gives the protein CASSSQAGSTDTQYF. The variable domain in full, with the rest retrieved from reference TRBV7-2 and TRBJ2-3, is GAGVSQSPSNKVTEKGKDVELRCDPISGHTALYWYRQSLGQGLEFLIYFQGNSAPDKSGLPSDRFSAERTGGSVSTLTIQRTQQEDSAVYLCASSSQAGSTDTQYFGPGTRLTVL.

The chain recombines TRBV7-8 with TRBJ1-5; 9 nucleotides line up with TRBD1. CDR1 and CDR2 (germline): SGHVS, FQNEAQ. The CDR3 is made up of 13 amino acids. Trimming took 5 bases from V and 6 from J; bases not matched to a gene: 2. The CDR3: CASSTGGRQPQHF. CDR3 DNA: TGTGCCAGCAGCACAGGGGGCCGTCAGCCCCAGCATTTT.